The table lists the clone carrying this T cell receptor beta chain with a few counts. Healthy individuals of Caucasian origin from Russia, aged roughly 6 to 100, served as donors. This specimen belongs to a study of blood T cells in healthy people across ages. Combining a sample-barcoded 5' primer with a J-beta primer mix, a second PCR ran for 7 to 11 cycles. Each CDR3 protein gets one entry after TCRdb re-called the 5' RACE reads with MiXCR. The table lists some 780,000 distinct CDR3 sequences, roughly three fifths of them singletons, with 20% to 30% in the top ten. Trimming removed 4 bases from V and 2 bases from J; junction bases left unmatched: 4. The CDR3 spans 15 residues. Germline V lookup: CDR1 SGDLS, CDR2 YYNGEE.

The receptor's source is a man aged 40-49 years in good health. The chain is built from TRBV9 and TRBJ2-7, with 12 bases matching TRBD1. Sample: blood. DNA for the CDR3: TGTGCCAGCAGCACCGGGACAGGGGGCCCCTACGAGCAGTACTTC. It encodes CASSTGTGGPYEQYF.